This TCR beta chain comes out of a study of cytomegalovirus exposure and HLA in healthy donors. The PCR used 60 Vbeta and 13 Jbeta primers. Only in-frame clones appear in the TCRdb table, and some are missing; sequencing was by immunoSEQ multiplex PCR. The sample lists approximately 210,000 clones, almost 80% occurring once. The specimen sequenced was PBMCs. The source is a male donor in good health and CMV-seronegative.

This CDR3 is CASSLTPMETQYF. The CDR3 region has the DNA TGTGCCAGCAGCTTAACGCCTATGGAGACCCAGTACTTC. V is TRBV7-3 and J is TRBJ2-5, with D unclear. Trimming left V 0 bases short and J 5 bases short, with 7 bases between. Germline values: CDR1 SGHTA, CDR2 FQGTGA. The CDR3 covers 13 residues.